Each of the 28 T cell receptor beta chains below was sequenced from the same sample in a study of glioma-infiltrating T cells after dendritic cell vaccination. Measured with immunoSEQ multiplex PCR; TCRdb has only the in-frame clones, and not every one. The sample has tens of thousands of clones, approximately 83% seen once. As for time point: after dendritic cell vaccination, including at tumor progression/relapse. This sample comprised blood, obtained after dendritic cell vaccination. The source of these receptors is a human donor with glioblastoma.

This clone was seen a handful of times. V is TRBV13 and J is TRBJ1-5; D is undetermined. CDR1 PRHDT and CDR2 FYEKMQ come from the germline V gene (reference sequence). The CDR3 covers 14 residues. V was clipped by 6 bases and J by 0 bases, with 9 bases between them. As DNA, the CDR3 is TGTGCCAGCAGTAATGCCTATAGCAATCAGCCCCAGCATTTT. Residues: CASSNAYSNQPQHF.

V gene TRBV6-1 combines with J gene TRBJ2-4; 8 bases align to TRBD1. J gave up 12 bases and V 6 bases, and 7 bases lay outside the gene matches. The CDR3 runs to 12 residues. Per germline, CDR1 MNHNS and CDR2 SASEGT. The CDR3 sequence is CASSPTGVDQYF. As DNA, the CDR3 is TGTGCCAGCAGCCCGACAGGGGTTGATCAGTACTTC.

The gene calls are TRBV6-4 and TRBJ2-2; TRBD2 matches at 9 bases. The V gene's germline CDR1 is MRHNA and CDR2 SNTAGT. V was pared by 2 bases and J by 2 bases, with 6 bases of the junction left unmatched. CDR3 length: 17 amino acids. The chain's CDR3 is CASSDQASGVNTGELFF. The DNA of the CDR3 is TGTGCCAGCAGTGACCAGGCTAGCGGGGTCAACACCGGGGAGCTGTTTTTT.

As to this clone: Germline and junction disagree at one end, which may indicate a read error. The genes are TRBV18 and TRBJ1-3; maybe TRBD1 (6 bases). Germline V gives CDR1 KGHSH, CDR2 LQKENI. CDR3 length: 17 amino acids. The CDR3 spells CASSPRTDSTSGSTIYF. CDR3 nucleotides: TGTGCCAGCTCACCCAGGACGGACAGCACCTCTGGAAGCACCATATATTTT.

The chain links TRBV5-1 to TRBJ2-1, with 8 bases lining up with TRBD1. Germline V gene sequence: CDR1 SGHRS, CDR2 YFSETQ. V lost 5 bases and J lost 0; bases outside the gene matches: 7. The CDR3 is 16 residues long. The chain's CDR3 is CASRDGTGSSYNEQFF. Here the CDR3 DNA reads TGCGCCAGCAGAGACGGGACAGGAAGCTCCTACAATGAGCAGTTCTTC. Together with reference TRBV5-1 and TRBJ2-1, the CDR3 gives the full variable domain: KAGVTQTPRYLIKTRGQQVTLSCSPISGHRSVSWYQQTPGQGLQFLFEYFSETQRNKGNFPGRFSGRQFSNSRSEMNVSTLELGDSALYLCASRDGTGSSYNEQFFGPGTRLTVL.

This sequence joins TRBV9 and TRBJ2-3; 13 nucleotides match TRBD2. CDR1 SGDLS and CDR2 YYNGEE come from the germline V gene. The CDR3 spans 17 residues. Trimming took 0 bases from V and 4 from J; bases not matched to a gene: 5. The CDR3 here is CASSVGTSGGLSDTQYF. The CDR3 DNA follows: TGTGCCAGCAGCGTAGGGACTAGCGGGGGTCTATCAGATACGCAGTATTTT.

The genes are TRBV5-4 and TRBJ2-7, with 10 bases lining up with TRBD2. The CDR3 has 15 amino acids. Trimming took 3 bases from V and 0 from J; bases not matched to a gene: 3. Germline V lookup: CDR1 SGHNT, CDR2 YYREEE (reference sequence). Here the CDR3 reads CASSSSGGASYEQYF. CDR3 nucleotide sequence: TGTGCCAGCAGCTCAAGCGGGGGGGCCTCCTACGAGCAGTACTTC.

The rearrangement uses TRBV5-1 and TRBJ2-2; 8 bases are a match to TRBD2. Trimming removed 4 bases from V and 8 bases from J; junction bases left unmatched: 10. Germline V lookup: CDR1 SGHRS, CDR2 YFSETQ. The CDR3 totals 15 residues. This chain's CDR3 is CASSLTTSAEGELFF. CDR3 sequence (DNA): TGCGCCAGCAGCCTGACGACTAGCGCGGAAGGGGAGCTGTTTTTT. Combining the CDR3 with reference TRBV5-1 and TRBJ2-2 gives the whole variable domain KAGVTQTPRYLIKTRGQQVTLSCSPISGHRSVSWYQQTPGQGLQFLFEYFSETQRNKGNFPGRFSGRQFSNSRSEMNVSTLELGDSALYLCASSLTTSAEGELFFGEGSRLTVL.

This clone turned up a few times. This chain joins TRBV6-6 and TRBJ1-2, with 9 bases matching TRBD1. CDR1 is MNHNY and CDR2 is SVGAGI in the germline V gene (reference sequence). The CDR3 spans 15 residues. Trimming took 2 bases from V and 2 from J; bases not matched to a gene: 3. CDR3 nucleotides: TGTGCCAGCAGTTACCCGGGACAGGGCAACTATGGCTACACCTTC. Residues: CASSYPGQGNYGYTF.

The rearrangement joins TRBV30 to TRBJ1-2, with 8 bases aligning to TRBD1. V shed 5 bases, J shed 5 bases, and the junction held 10 bases outside the gene matches. The CDR3 loop spans 14 amino acids. Germline V gives CDR1 GTSNPN, CDR2 SVGIG (reference sequence). In DNA, the CDR3 is TGTGCCTGGCCCTCCGGCAGGGGGCTTTATGGCTACACCTTC. It yields the protein CAWPSGRGLYGYTF.

This chain connects TRBV19 to TRBJ1-2, with D perhaps matching TRBD1 (6 bases). There are 14 residues in the CDR3. V gave up 3 bases and J gave up 0 bases, with 8 bases separating them. Looked up from germline, CDR1 is LNHDA and CDR2 is SQIVND (reference sequence). The CDR3 is CASSMTGPNYGYTF. As DNA, the CDR3 is TGTGCCAGTAGTATGACAGGTCCTAACTATGGCTACACCTTC.

The chain carries TRBV7-2 and TRBJ1-5; 7 nucleotides line up with TRBD1. Germline V gene lookup returns CDR1 SGHTA and CDR2 FQGNSA. This CDR3 region has 15 residues. Trimming at V came to 6 bases and at J to 3 bases, leaving 8 bases not matched to a gene. For the CDR3, the DNA is TGTGCCAGCAGTACCACCGGGACAGTCAATCAGCCCCAGCATTTT. Its translation: CASSTTGTVNQPQHF.

The chain recombines TRBV13 with TRBJ2-7, with 12 bases matching TRBD2. This CDR3 comprises 16 residues. The V segment lost 5 bases and the J segment 2 bases; nucleotides outside the gene matches: 7. Germline V lookup: CDR1 PRHDT, CDR2 FYEKMQ (reference sequence). CDR3 DNA sequence: TGTGCCAGCAGCGTAACCTCTAGCGGGGGGGCCTACGAGCAGTACTTC. The encoded protein is CASSVTSSGGAYEQYF.

Regarding this clone: Germline is not matched at one junction end, which may reflect a read error. J is TRBJ1-5 and V is TRBV5-5; D not resolved. CDR1 and CDR2 (germline): SGHKS, YYEKEE (reference sequence). This CDR3 is built from 12 residues. Written as DNA, the CDR3 is TGTGCCAGCAGCTTGAGTCCAAGCCGAGGGTATTTT. Translating gives CASSLSPSRGYF.

The genes are TRBV27 and TRBJ2-2; 7 bases line up with TRBD1. This CDR3 contains 16 residues. V dropped 2 bases and J dropped 3; count of bases not matched to a gene: 6. The V gene's germline CDR1 is MNHEY and CDR2 SMNVEV (reference sequence). CDR3 protein: CASSLRQGSYTGELFF. The CDR3 coding sequence is TGTGCCAGCAGTTTACGACAGGGTTCTTACACCGGGGAGCTGTTTTTT.

The rearrangement uses TRBV7-8 and TRBJ1-2; 10 nucleotides agree with TRBD1. Germline V CDR1 and CDR2: SGHVS, FQNEAQ. The CDR3 loop spans 15 amino acids. Trimming at V came to 5 bases and at J to 9 bases, leaving 12 bases not matched to a gene. The CDR3 protein is CASSGPTGGVTSYTF. CDR3 in DNA: TGTGCCAGCAGCGGCCCGACAGGGGGCGTGACGAGCTACACCTTC.

V usage is TRBV5-6 and J usage is TRBJ1-5; the D gene is possibly TRBD1 (5 bases). Between the trimmed V and J ends, which lost 1 base and 1 base, there was a span of 15 bases. Germline V gives CDR1 SGHDT, CDR2 YYEEEE. The CDR3 runs to 17 residues. CDR3 nucleotide sequence: TGTGCCAGCAGCTTGCTTGGCGGGGGTTTAAGCAATCAGCCCCAGCATTTT. This sequence encodes CASSLLGGGLSNQPQHF.

The V and J genes are TRBV2 and TRBJ2-5, with 9 bases matching TRBD2. This CDR3 contains 16 residues. Per germline, CDR1 SNHLY and CDR2 FYNNEI. The trim removed 6 bases at V and 2 bases at J, leaving 10 bases unmatched. CDR3 amino acids: CASRTGTSSSQETQYF. Written as DNA, the CDR3 is TGTGCCAGCAGAACCGGGACTAGCTCATCGCAAGAGACCCAGTACTTC.

In DNA form, the CDR3 reads TGTGCCAGCAGCTTGGTTTCTCTGTTAGCGGGGGGCCAAGAGACCCAGTACTTC. This codes for CASSLVSLLAGGQETQYF. The chain employs TRBV5-6 and TRBJ2-5; the match to TRBD2 covers 10 bases. CDR1 and CDR2 from the germline V gene are SGHDT and YYEEEE. The CDR3 has 18 amino acids. J was trimmed by 1 base and V by 0 bases; bases with no gene match: 9.

This sequence joins TRBV10-2 and TRBJ1-4; D gene ambiguous. CDR1 and CDR2 from the germline V gene are WSHSY and SAAADI. The V end lost 2 bases, the J end lost 0 bases, and 13 bases lay between the germline ends. The CDR3 has 17 residues. CDR3 in DNA: TGCGCCAGCAGTGAGGGTCAAATAGTAGCAACTAATGAAAAACTGTTTTTT. This codes for CASSEGQIVATNEKLFF.

The V and J genes are TRBV5-1 and TRBJ2-1; 8 nucleotides line up with TRBD1. V was clipped by 1 base and J by 10 bases; unmatched bases: 7. CDR3 length equals 14 residues. Per germline, CDR1 SGHRS and CDR2 YFSETQ. Here the CDR3 reads CASSLRTGIGEQFF. CDR3 nucleotides: TGCGCCAGCAGCTTGAGGACAGGGATTGGGGAGCAGTTCTTC.

The chain carries TRBV25-1 and TRBJ2-2; 12 bases are a match to TRBD2. The V gene's germline CDR1 is MGHDK and CDR2 SYGVNS. With 7 bases clipped from V and 7 bases from J, the junction kept 7 bases outside the gene matches. The CDR3 length is 15 residues. The CDR3 reads CASMASGGVDGELFF. CDR3 nucleotides: TGTGCCAGCATGGCTAGCGGGGGGGTGGACGGGGAGCTGTTTTTT.

This clone was seen only a few times. The chain carries TRBV27 and TRBJ2-5; 11 bases are shared with TRBD2. The CDR3 is 18 amino acids. J gave up 0 bases and V 1 base, and 7 bases lay outside the gene matches. CDR1 MNHEY and CDR2 SMNVEV come from the germline V gene (reference sequence). CDR3 bases: TGTGCCAGCAGTTTATTTTCTAGCGGGGGGCCCTACCAAGAGACCCAGTACTTC. Translation gives CASSLFSSGGPYQETQYF.

The gene calls are TRBV9 and TRBJ1-4; TRBD1 aligns across 10 bases. The germline CDR1 and CDR2 sequences are SGDLS and YYNGEE. This CDR3 comprises 15 residues. V gave up 3 bases and J gave up 7 bases; unmatched junction bases: 6. The CDR3 DNA reads as TGTGCCAGCAGCGGGGGACAGGGGTTCCCTGAAAAACTGTTTTTT. This sequence encodes CASSGGQGFPEKLFF.

The V gene is TRBV19, the J gene TRBJ1-1, with 8 bases lining up with TRBD1. Trimming removed 8 bases from V and 2 bases from J; junction bases left unmatched: 4. The CDR3 length is 13 residues. Germline V gene data show CDR1 as LNHDA and CDR2 as SQIVND (reference sequence). In DNA, the CDR3 is TGTGCCAGTGCGACAGGGGAAAACACTGAAGCTTTCTTT. It yields the protein CASATGENTEAFF.

The chain combines TRBV7-2 with TRBJ2-3; 9 positions agree with TRBD2. The V and J ends lost 1 base and 3 bases, in that order; junction bases with no gene match: 5. This CDR3 is built from 16 residues. The V gene's germline CDR1 is SGHTA and CDR2 FQGNSA. DNA of the CDR3: TGTGCCAGCAGCTTAGTCCGCGGGGGGGGTACAGATACGCAGTATTTT. Protein: CASSLVRGGGTDTQYF.

This chain links TRBV2 with TRBJ2-5, with 8 nucleotides matching TRBD2. Trimming at V came to 7 bases and at J to 5 bases, leaving 12 bases not matched to a gene. Germline V lookup: CDR1 SNHLY, CDR2 FYNNEI. The CDR3 runs to 15 residues. CDR3 region: CASKATGGPDETQYF. DNA for the CDR3: TGTGCCAGCAAGGCAACGGGGGGGCCGGATGAGACCCAGTACTTC.

V gene TRBV6-5 combines with J gene TRBJ1-2; D unresolved. Deletions cut 5 bases from V and 7 bases from J, with 11 bases between. The CDR3 runs 12 residues. The germline gives CDR1 MNHEY, CDR2 SVGAGI. In nucleotides, the CDR3 is TGTGCCAGCAGTCAGGACGCGGGTGGCTACACCTTC. Its translation is CASSQDAGGYTF.